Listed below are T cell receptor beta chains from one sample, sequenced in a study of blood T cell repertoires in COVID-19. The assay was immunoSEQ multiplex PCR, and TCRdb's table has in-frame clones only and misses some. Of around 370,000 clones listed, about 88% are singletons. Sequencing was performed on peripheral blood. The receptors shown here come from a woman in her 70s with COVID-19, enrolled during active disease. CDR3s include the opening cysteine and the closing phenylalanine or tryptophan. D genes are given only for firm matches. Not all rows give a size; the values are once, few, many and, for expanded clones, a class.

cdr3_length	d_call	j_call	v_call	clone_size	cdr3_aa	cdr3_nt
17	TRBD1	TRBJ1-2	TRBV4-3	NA	CASSQDSLAGGHYGYTF	TGCGCCAGCAGCCAAGATTCTTTGGCAGGGGGCCACTATGGCTACACCTTC
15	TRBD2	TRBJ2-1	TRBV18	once	CASSPTSGADNEQFF	TGTGCCAGCTCACCTACTAGCGGGGCCGACAATGAGCAGTTCTTC
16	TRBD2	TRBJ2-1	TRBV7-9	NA	CASSLGTSGVYNEQFF	TGTGCCAGCAGCCTAGGGACTAGCGGGGTCTACAATGAGCAGTTCTTC
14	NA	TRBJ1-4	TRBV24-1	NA	CATSRAGANEKLFF	TGTGCCACCAGTCGGGCGGGTGCTAATGAAAAACTGTTTTTT
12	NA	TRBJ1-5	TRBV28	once	CASSLRNQPQHF	TGTGCCAGCAGTTTACGTAATCAGCCCCAGCATTTT
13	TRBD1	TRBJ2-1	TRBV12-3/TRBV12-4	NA	CASSLGQGAEQFF	TGTGCCAGCAGTCTTGGACAGGGGGCTGAGCAGTTCTTC
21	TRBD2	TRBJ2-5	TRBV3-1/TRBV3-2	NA	CASSQDAPTSGGGAVGKTQYF	TGTGCCAGCAGCCAAGATGCCCCTACGAGTGGCGGGGGGGCGGTCGGAAAGACCCAGTACTTC
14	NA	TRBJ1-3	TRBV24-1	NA	CATSDSVRGSTIYF	TGTGCCACCAGTGATTCGGTCAGGGGTTCGACCATATATTTT
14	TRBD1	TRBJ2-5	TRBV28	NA	CASMTGGRKETQYF	TGTGCCAGCATGACAGGGGGCCGGAAAGAGACCCAGTACTTC
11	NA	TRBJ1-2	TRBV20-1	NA	CSASTGYGYTF	TGCAGTGCTAGTACGGGCTATGGCTACACCTTC
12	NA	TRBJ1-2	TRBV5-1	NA	CASSLGWRDYTF	TGCGCCAGCAGCTTGGGTTGGAGGGACTACACCTTC
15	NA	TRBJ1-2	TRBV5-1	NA	CASSFSGGPNYGYTF	TGCGCCAGCAGCTTTTCAGGAGGACCAAACTATGGCTACACCTTC
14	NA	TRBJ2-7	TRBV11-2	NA	CASSLYWQGYEQYF	TGTGCCAGCAGCTTATATTGGCAGGGGTACGAGCAGTACTTC
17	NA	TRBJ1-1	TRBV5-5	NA	CASSLVAYGPSGTEAFF	TGTGCCAGCAGCTTGGTGGCTTACGGCCCCTCGGGAACTGAAGCTTTCTTT
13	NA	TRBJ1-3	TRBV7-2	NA	CASSLGAGDTIYF	TGTGCCAGCAGCCTCGGGGCAGGGGACACCATATATTTT
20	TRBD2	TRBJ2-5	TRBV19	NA	CASSLLPSGGANMRGETQYF	TGTGCCAGTAGTCTCCTCCCTAGCGGGGGGGCCAACATGAGGGGAGAGACCCAGTACTTC
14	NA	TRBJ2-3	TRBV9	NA	CASSVVTDPDTQYF	TGTGCCAGCAGCGTAGTTACAGACCCAGATACGCAGTATTTT
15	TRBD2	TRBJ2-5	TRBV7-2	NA	CASSPQSGGGKTQYF	TGTGCCAGCAGCCCCCAGAGCGGGGGGGGGAAGACCCAGTACTTC
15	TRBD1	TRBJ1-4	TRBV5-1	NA	CASSEGTGGNEKLFF	TGCGCCAGCAGCGAAGGGACAGGAGGTAATGAAAAACTGTTTTTT
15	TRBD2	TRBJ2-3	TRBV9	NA	CASSPRTSTADTQYF	TGTGCCAGCAGCCCCAGGACTAGCACGGCAGATACGCAGTATTTT
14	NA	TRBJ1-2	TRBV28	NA	CASSLATTNYGYTF	TGTGCCAGCAGTTTGGCCACCACGAACTATGGCTACACCTTC
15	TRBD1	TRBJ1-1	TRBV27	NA	CASSSRGGRGTEAFF	TGTGCCAGCAGCTCCAGAGGGGGCCGGGGCACTGAAGCTTTCTTT
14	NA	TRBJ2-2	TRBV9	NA	CASSVGGNTGELFF	TGTGCCAGCAGCGTAGGAGGAAACACCGGGGAGCTGTTTTTT
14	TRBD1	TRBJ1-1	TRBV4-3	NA	CASSLTSQGTEAFF	TGCGCCAGCAGCCTCACCTCACAGGGGACTGAAGCTTTCTTT
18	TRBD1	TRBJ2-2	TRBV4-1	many	CASSQDWTGWPGTGELFF	TGCGCCAGCAGCCAAGATTGGACAGGGTGGCCGGGTACCGGGGAGCTGTTTTTT
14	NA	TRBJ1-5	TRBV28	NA	CAAKEGGLAQPQHF	TGTGCCGCTAAGGAGGGCGGCCTAGCTCAGCCCCAGCATTTT
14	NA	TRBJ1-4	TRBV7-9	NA	CASSLAAGNEKLFF	TGTGCCAGCAGCTTAGCCGCGGGTAATGAAAAACTGTTTTTT
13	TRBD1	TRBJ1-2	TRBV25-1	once	CASTPGQGHGYTF	TGTGCCAGCACACCGGGACAGGGCCATGGCTACACCTTC
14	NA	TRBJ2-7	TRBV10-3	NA	CAIKRDTSSYEQYF	TGTGCCATCAAACGGGACACCTCCTCCTACGAGCAGTACTTC
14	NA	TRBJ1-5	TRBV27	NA	CASSEDSPGQPQHF	TGTGCCAGCAGCGAGGACAGTCCGGGGCAGCCCCAGCATTTT
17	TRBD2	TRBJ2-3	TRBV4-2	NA	CASSQDGSGGGGDTQYF	TGTGCCAGCAGCCAAGACGGTAGCGGGGGGGGAGGAGATACGCAGTATTTT
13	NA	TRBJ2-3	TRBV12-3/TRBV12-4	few	CASSSGGTDTQYF	TGTGCCAGCAGTTCGGGGGGCACAGATACGCAGTATTTT
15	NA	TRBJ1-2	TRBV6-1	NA	CASSDPSGSNYGYTF	TGTGCCAGCAGTGATCCATCAGGTTCTAACTATGGCTACACCTTC
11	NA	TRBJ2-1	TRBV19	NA	CASQTGNEQFF	TGTGCCAGTCAGACTGGGAATGAGCAGTTCTTC
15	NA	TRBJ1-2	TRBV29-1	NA	CSVEDPAGLHYGYTF	TGCAGCGTTGAAGACCCGGCGGGGTTGCACTATGGCTACACCTTC
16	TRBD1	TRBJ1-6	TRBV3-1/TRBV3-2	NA	CASSHLTGAGDSPLHF	TGTGCCAGCAGCCACCTGACAGGGGCGGGTGATTCACCCCTCCACTTT
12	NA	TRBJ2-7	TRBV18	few	CASSPRVYEQYF	TGTGCCAGCTCACCGAGGGTTTACGAGCAGTACTTC
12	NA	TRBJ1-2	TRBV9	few	CASSAREGGYTF	TGTGCCAGCAGCGCCCGGGAGGGGGGCTACACCTTC
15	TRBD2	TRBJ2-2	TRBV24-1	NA	CATSDFRGDTGELFF	TGTGCCACCAGTGATTTTCGGGGGGACACCGGGGAGCTGTTTTTT
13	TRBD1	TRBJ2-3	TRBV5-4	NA	CASSSAIQGARYF	TGTGCCAGCAGCTCCGCCATTCAGGGGGCACGGTATTTT
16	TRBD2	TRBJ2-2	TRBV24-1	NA	CATGASGGPFTGELFF	TGTGCCACCGGGGCTAGCGGGGGGCCATTCACCGGGGAGCTGTTTTTT
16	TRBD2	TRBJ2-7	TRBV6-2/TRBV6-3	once	CASSYGPGRAIYEQYF	TGTGCCAGCAGTTACGGTCCAGGGAGGGCAATCTACGAGCAGTACTTC
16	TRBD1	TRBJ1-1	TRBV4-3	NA	CASSQDGTGSNTEAFF	TGCGCCAGCAGCCAAGATGGGACAGGGTCGAACACTGAAGCTTTCTTT
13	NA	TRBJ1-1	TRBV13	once	CASSIAVGTEAFF	TGTGCCAGCAGTATTGCGGTGGGCACTGAAGCTTTCTTT
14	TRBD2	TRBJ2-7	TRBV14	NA	CASSQNWGGSEQYF	TGTGCCAGCAGCCAAAATTGGGGGGGAAGCGAGCAGTACTTC